A selection of T cell receptor beta chains follows, all from one sample in a study of blood T cell repertoires in COVID-19. Profiled with immunoSEQ multiplex PCR; TCRdb holds only in-frame clones, not every one. The table includes 17,000 or so clones, roughly 80% detected once. The specimen was peripheral blood. These receptors originate from a man aged 55 to 70 with active or convalescent COVID-19. Each CDR3 is given with its conserved first and last residue. D genes are given only for firm matches. The size entry is marked missing in some rows and otherwise reads once, few, many or a size class.

>-|TRBD2|TRBV30|TRBJ2-3
CAWTLAGGTDTQYF
TGTGCCTGGACCCTAGCGGGGGGCACAGATACGCAGTATTTT
>-|TRBD1|TRBV5-4|TRBJ2-6
CASSSRDRAPGANVLTF
TGTGCCAGCAGCTCTAGGGACAGGGCCCCTGGGGCCAACGTCCTGACTTTC
>-|-|TRBV15|TRBJ2-7
CATSRGGQSYEQYF
TGTGCCACCAGCAGAGGTGGACAGTCCTACGAGCAGTACTTC
>-|-|TRBV4-2|TRBJ2-1
CASSQEAAYNEQFF
TGTGCCAGCAGCCAAGAGGCTGCCTACAATGAGCAGTTCTTC
>-|TRBD2|TRBV28|TRBJ2-3
CASSTRLAGGDTQYF
TGTGCCAGCAGCACTAGACTAGCGGGGGGCGATACGCAGTATTTT
>-|TRBD2|TRBV5-4|TRBJ2-1
CASSDRTSGGYNEQFF
TGTGCCAGCAGCGACAGGACTAGCGGGGGGTACAATGAGCAGTTCTTC
>-|TRBD2|TRBV5-1|TRBJ2-1
CASSAGTSFGNEQFF
TGCGCCAGCAGCGCCGGGACTAGCTTCGGCAATGAGCAGTTCTTC
>-|TRBD1|TRBV19|TRBJ1-4
CASSVTRQGREKLFF
TGTGCCAGTAGTGTCACAAGACAGGGTCGGGAAAAACTGTTTTTT
>-|TRBD2|TRBV5-1|TRBJ2-1
CASSFRSRGSLHEQFF
TGCGCCAGCAGCTTTCGGTCTCGCGGGAGCTTACATGAGCAGTTCTTC
>-|-|TRBV6-5|TRBJ1-1
CASSYSPWNTEAFF
TGTGCCAGCAGTTACTCCCCTTGGAACACTGAAGCTTTCTTT
>-|TRBD1|TRBV29-1|TRBJ2-7
CSVRSRGTGEGSYEQYF
TGCAGCGTGAGATCCCGGGGGACAGGCGAGGGCTCCTACGAGCAGTACTTC
>few|-|TRBV5-1|TRBJ1-5
CASSYDWNQPQHF
TGCGCCAGCAGCTATGACTGGAATCAGCCCCAGCATTTT
>-|TRBD1|TRBV5-1|TRBJ1-3
CASSLGDRTGNTIYF
TGCGCCAGCAGCTTGGGGGACAGGACTGGAAACACCATATATTTT
>-|-|TRBV18|TRBJ2-3
CASSTDEGSDTQYF
TGTGCCAGCTCAACAGACGAGGGATCAGATACGCAGTATTTT
>-|-|TRBV7-8|TRBJ1-4
CASSLGGTRIEKLFF
TGTGCCAGCAGCCTAGGTGGGACAAGGATAGAAAAACTGTTTTTT
>once|-|TRBV7-8|TRBJ1-2
CASSRGEGYGYTF
TGTGCCAGCAGCAGGGGCGAAGGCTATGGCTACACCTTC
>-|-|TRBV19|TRBJ1-3
CASSIGADTIYF
TGTGCCAGTAGTATAGGAGCGGACACCATATATTTT
>-|-|TRBV4-1|TRBJ2-1
CASSQPRVRAGEQFF
TGCGCCAGCAGCCAACCCAGGGTTAGGGCTGGTGAGCAGTTCTTC
>-|TRBD1|TRBV5-6|TRBJ1-2
CASSLRQGIYGYTF
TGTGCCAGCAGCTTGAGACAGGGGATTTATGGCTACACCTTC
>once|-|TRBV5-1|TRBJ1-2
CASSLEEGRKDGYTF
TGCGCCAGCAGCTTGGAGGAGGGGCGCAAGGATGGCTACACCTTC
>-|-|TRBV6-4|TRBJ1-1
CASSESGLTGEAFF
TGTGCCAGCAGTGAATCGGGCTTAACAGGGGAAGCTTTCTTT
>-|TRBD1|TRBV19|TRBJ2-3
CASSTGEGTDTQYF
TGTGCTTCATCGACAGGGGAGGGCACAGATACGCAGTATTTT
>-|TRBD2|TRBV4-1|TRBJ2-3
CASSQSFLAGGTDTQYF
TGCGCCAGCAGCCAGAGCTTCCTAGCGGGCGGCACAGATACGCAGTATTTT
>-|-|TRBV7-3|TRBJ1-1
CASSSFGGGNTEAFF
TGTGCCAGCAGCTCCTTCGGGGGAGGGAACACTGAAGCTTTCTTT
>once|TRBD1|TRBV28|TRBJ2-7
CASEGASYEQYF
TGTGCCAGCGAGGGGGCCTCCTACGAGCAGTACTTC
>-|TRBD2|TRBV25-1|TRBJ2-1
CASSLSGSHNEQFF
TGTGCCAGCAGTTTGAGCGGGAGCCACAATGAGCAGTTCTTC
>-|TRBD2|TRBV5-6|TRBJ2-1
CASSLGRGAYNEQFF
TGTGCCAGCAGCTTGGGACGGGGGGCCTACAATGAGCAGTTCTTC
>-|TRBD2|TRBV5-4|TRBJ2-2
CAAGGVGLNTGELFF
TGTGCCGCGGGGGGTGTTGGACTGAACACCGGGGAGCTGTTTTTT
>-|TRBD1|TRBV6-6|TRBJ2-3
CASSLGQATDTQYF
TGTGCCAGCAGTTTAGGACAGGCCACAGATACGCAGTATTTT
>-|-|TRBV29-1|TRBJ1-1
CSGLPRRDTEAFF
TGCAGCGGCCTACCTCGGAGGGACACTGAAGCTTTCTTT
>-|-|TRBV5-1|TRBJ1-5
CASSNTPNQPQHF
TGCGCCAGCAGCAACACACCGAATCAGCCCCAGCATTTT
>-|-|TRBV18|TRBJ1-1
CASSPEEGGAFF
TGTGCCAGCTCCCCGGAGGAGGGAGGGGCTTTCTTT
>-|-|TRBV30|TRBJ2-1
CAWSVGSSYNEQFF
TGTGCCTGGAGTGTAGGGAGCTCCTACAATGAGCAGTTCTTC
>-|TRBD1|TRBV2|TRBJ1-5
CASTGEQGAQPQHF
TGTGCCAGCACGGGGGAACAGGGGGCCCAGCCCCAGCATTTT
>-|-|TRBV5-4|TRBJ2-5
CASSLDRQGPLETQYF
TGTGCCAGCAGCTTGGATCGTCAGGGCCCACTGGAGACCCAGTACTTC
>-|-|TRBV12-5|TRBJ2-2
CASGLVGHPKPGELFF
TGTGCTAGTGGTTTGGTGGGACACCCTAAGCCCGGGGAGCTGTTTTTT
>few|-|TRBV19|TRBJ2-7
CASSASGLSYEQYF
TGTGCCAGTAGTGCTTCGGGACTCAGCTACGAGCAGTACTTC
>-|TRBD2|TRBV28|TRBJ2-5
CASSSSGRRQETQYF
TGTGCCAGCAGTTCTAGCGGGAGACGCCAAGAGACCCAGTACTTC
>medium-sized|TRBD2|TRBV11-2|TRBJ2-5
CASSLAGWSSGPQETQYF
TGTGCCAGCAGCTTAGCTGGTTGGTCTAGCGGACCCCAAGAGACCCAGTACTTC
>-|TRBD1|TRBV29-1|TRBJ2-7
CSVEAGTDAGEQYF
TGCAGCGTTGAAGCCGGGACAGACGCAGGGGAGCAGTACTTC
>-|-|TRBV21-1|TRBJ1-2
CASSNPQGGNGYTF
TGTGCCAGCAGCAACCCACAGGGGGGTAATGGCTACACCTTC
>-|-|TRBV7-2|TRBJ1-2
CASSSGLFYGYTF
TGTGCCAGCAGCTCTGGGCTTTTTTATGGCTACACCTTC
>-|TRBD1|TRBV7-8|TRBJ2-7
CASSPNRDSLSSYEQYF
TGTGCCAGCAGCCCGAACCGGGACAGCCTCTCCTCCTACGAGCAGTACTTC
>-|-|TRBV20-1|TRBJ2-7
CSARDNYEQYF
TGCAGTGCTAGAGATAACTACGAGCAGTACTTC
>-|-|TRBV9|TRBJ2-3
CASSVVSGVPTDTQYF
TGTGCCAGCAGCGTAGTGTCGGGGGTCCCGACAGATACGCAGTATTTT
>-|-|TRBV28|TRBJ2-3
CASSRGYTDTQYF
TGTGCCAGCAGTCGCGGGTATACAGATACGCAGTATTTT
>-|-|TRBV21-1|TRBJ1-1
CASIPPLDRETLNTEAFF
TGTGCCAGCATCCCCCCCCTAGACAGGGAGACACTGAACACTGAAGCTTTCTTT
>few|-|TRBV30|TRBJ2-4
CAWSVGTSNIQYF
TGTGCCTGGAGTGTAGGGACATCGAACATTCAGTACTTC
>-|-|TRBV12-3/TRBV12-4|TRBJ2-2
CANSRGSGELFF
TGTGCCAACTCTCGAGGGTCCGGGGAGCTGTTTTTT
>-|TRBD1|TRBV28|TRBJ2-5
CASSLRQGIQETQYF
TGTGCCAGCAGTTTAAGACAGGGAATCCAAGAGACCCAGTACTTC
>-|-|TRBV7-9|TRBJ2-1
CASSWRATRTPNEQFF
TGTGCCAGCAGTTGGAGGGCGACCCGAACCCCCAATGAGCAGTTCTTC
>-|-|TRBV2|TRBJ1-5
CASRLNLNQPQHF
TGTGCCAGCAGACTCAACCTCAATCAGCCCCAGCATTTT
>few|-|TRBV24-1|TRBJ2-3
CATSDLSGGQSTDTQYF
TGTGCCACCAGTGATTTAAGTGGCGGACAGAGCACAGATACGCAGTATTTT
>-|-|TRBV5-6|TRBJ2-1
CASINRVGEQFF
TGTGCCAGCATTAATCGGGTGGGTGAGCAGTTCTTC
>few|TRBD1|TRBV19|TRBJ2-5
CASSTFGQVQETQYF
TGTGCCAGTAGTACTTTCGGACAGGTCCAAGAGACCCAGTACTTC
>-|-|TRBV4-2|TRBJ2-2
CASSQEGSNTGELFF
TGTGCCAGCAGCCAAGAGGGCTCCAACACCGGGGAGCTGTTTTTT
>-|TRBD1|TRBV18|TRBJ2-3
CASSPQTGGADTQYF
TGTGCCAGCTCACCACAGACAGGGGGCGCAGATACGCAGTATTTT
>-|-|TRBV2|TRBJ2-2
CASKARTLNTGELFF
TGTGCCAGCAAAGCAAGGACACTGAACACCGGGGAGCTGTTTTTT
>once|-|TRBV5-1|TRBJ1-5
CASSLAPNQPQHF
TGCGCCAGCAGCTTGGCCCCAAATCAGCCCCAGCATTTT
>-|-|TRBV2|TRBJ2-7
CASKLASEQYF
TGTGCCAGCAAACTAGCCAGCGAGCAGTACTTC